The source of this T cell receptor beta chain is a study of T cells in Graves' hyperthyroidism and ophthalmopathy. Study-level results: Researchers report that a 13 V-J model separated ophthalmopathy from stable hyperthyroidism.

This clonotype has a handful of counts. What it binds is not known. The ends were cut back, 3 bases at V and 0 bases at J, with 9 bases in the middle. The CDR3 is 14 residues long. From germline, CDR1 is LNHDA and CDR2 SQIVND (reference sequence). Amplification of TCR beta CDR3 regions was performed using RNA transcripts as template. Researchers ran a first-round RT-PCR on the TCR CDR3 using the HTBI primer set. MiXCR, applied by TCRdb to the multiplex PCR reads, yields one record per CDR3 protein. The table records approximately 330,000 distinct CDR3 sequences, roughly 13% of them present only once. This chain connects TRBV19 to TRBJ2-7; TRBD2 might be the D (6 bases). Material for sequencing was blood. This receptor was identified in a woman aged 40 to 49 with Graves' ophthalmopathy. In DNA form, the CDR3 reads TGTGCCAGTAGTATGTCGGGAGACTCCTACGAGCAGTACTTC. Its protein is CASSMSGDSYEQYF.